Below are 25 T cell receptor beta chains sequenced from a single sample in a study of lymphopenia after photon versus proton radiotherapy. Profiled with immunoSEQ multiplex PCR; TCRdb holds only in-frame clones, not every one. In the table there are about 25,000 clones, 83% of which are singletons. The sequencing used peripheral blood, collected from a patient treated with photon-based radiotherapy. These receptor sequences come from a woman aged 45 to 65 with pancreatic cancer.

V usage is TRBV6-1 and J usage is TRBJ1-2; D call uncertain. Germline CDR1 reads MNHNS; CDR2 reads SASEGT. The CDR3 length is 14 residues. The V end lost 4 bases, the J end lost 4 bases, and 13 bases lay between the germline ends. As DNA, the CDR3 is TGTGCCAGCAGTGGACGGTCAGTTCTCTATGGCTACACCTTC. It translates to CASSGRSVLYGYTF.

This clone was observed a handful of times. This chain links TRBV6-5 with TRBJ2-2, with 8 positions matching TRBD1. From germline, CDR1 is MNHEY and CDR2 SVGAGI. J was trimmed by 5 bases and V by 6 bases; bases with no gene match: 8. This CDR3 is 15 amino acids long. CDR3 residues: CASRVDRGYTGELFF. CDR3 sequence (DNA): TGTGCCAGCAGGGTCGACAGGGGCTATACCGGGGAGCTGTTTTTT.

This clone was seen a handful of times. The V call is TRBV15, the J call TRBJ2-7; D might be TRBD1 or TRBD2, each matching 5 bases. V lost 4 bases and J lost 3, with 19 bases in between. The CDR3 consists of 16 residues. CDR1 and CDR2 from the germline V gene are LNHNV and YYDKDF (reference sequence). The CDR3, as DNA: TGTGCCACCAGCACTTCGCGGGCTGACAGCTACTACGAGCAGTACTTC. It specifies CATSTSRADSYYEQYF.

This clone rates as medium-sized. The rearrangement links TRBV28 to TRBJ1-5; no reliable D call. The V gene lost 2 bases and the J gene lost 6 bases, with 11 bases spanning the gap. Germline V lookup: CDR1 MDHEN, CDR2 SYDVKM. This CDR3 has 14 amino acids. CDR3 loop: CASSLRAGSQPQHF. The DNA for the CDR3 is TGTGCCAGCAGTTTAAGAGCGGGGAGTCAGCCCCAGCATTTT.

V is TRBV28 and J is TRBJ1-1, with 9 bases matching TRBD1. CDR1 is MDHEN, CDR2 SYDVKM, per germline. V gave up 6 bases and J gave up 8 bases; unmatched junction bases: 10. This CDR3 spans 14 amino acids. The CDR3: CASRLLDRGREAFF. CDR3 coding DNA: TGTGCCAGCAGACTACTGGACAGGGGCAGAGAAGCTTTCTTT.

The chain employs TRBV14 and TRBJ1-2; maybe TRBD1 (5 bases). With 0 bases removed from V and 7 bases from J, the gap between germline ends came to 15 bases. CDR1 is SGHDN and CDR2 is FVKESK in the germline V gene. The CDR3 loop spans 15 amino acids. As DNA, the CDR3 is TGTGCCAGCAGCCAAGATGGGGCTGGGTTCGGTGGCTACACCTTC. As protein: CASSQDGAGFGGYTF.

V gene TRBV18 combines with J gene TRBJ2-5; possible D gene TRBD2, 6 bases. Trimming took 2 bases from V and 4 from J, leaving 11 bases between them. This CDR3 has 14 amino acids. Germline CDR1 is KGHSH and CDR2 is LQKENI. CDR3 nucleotide sequence: TGTGCCAGCTCACCAAGGCGGGACGGAGAGACCCAGTACTTC. It encodes CASSPRRDGETQYF.

On this clone itself: This same CDR3 is encoded by further DNA sequences in the sample. J is TRBJ2-7 and V is TRBV27; D uncertain. This CDR3 region has 13 residues. V was trimmed by 0 bases and J by 6 bases, leaving 9 bases between them. Germline CDR1 reads MNHEY; CDR2 reads SMNVEV (reference sequence). The CDR3 nucleotides read TGTGCCAGCAGTTTATCTTCCAGCTCCGAGCAGTACTTC. It yields the protein CASSLSSSSEQYF.

The chain couples TRBV19 to TRBJ1-5, with a possible D match to TRBD1 (5 bases). The V and J ends lost 6 bases and 0 bases respectively, with 12 bases between them. There are 15 residues in the CDR3. In germline, CDR1 is LNHDA, CDR2 SQIVND (reference sequence). In DNA, the CDR3 is TGTGCCAGTAGCACATTGACAGATAGCAATCAGCCCCAGCATTTT. Translation: CASSTLTDSNQPQHF.

This clone was seen just once. J is TRBJ2-2 and V is TRBV2; TRBD2 matches at 7 bases. This CDR3 region has 14 residues. Per the germline V gene, CDR1 is SNHLY and CDR2 is FYNNEI. The junction had 4 bases not matched to a gene; V was cut back by 8 bases and J by 1 base. The CDR3 region is CASGRERNTGELFF. The CDR3 region has the DNA TGTGCCAGCGGGAGGGAGAGGAACACCGGGGAGCTGTTTTTT.

The chain uses TRBV6-6 and TRBJ2-1, with 7 nucleotides matching TRBD2. The J segment lost 6 bases and the V segment lost 5 bases, leaving 10 bases of the junction unmatched. Germline-derived CDR1 and CDR2 are MNHNY and SVGAGI (reference sequence). The CDR3 has 15 residues. Written as DNA, the CDR3 is TGTGCCAGCAGTCGAAAGCGGGATGGCTTCAATGAGCAGTTCTTC. This encodes CASSRKRDGFNEQFF.

This chain connects TRBV14 to TRBJ2-2; TRBD2 matches 7 bases. Looked up from germline, CDR1 is SGHDN and CDR2 is FVKESK. The CDR3 has 16 amino acids. After removal of 4 bases from V and 3 bases from J, the junction contained 8 bases not matched to a gene. Here the CDR3 DNA reads TGTGCCAGCAGCCCGAACGGGGGGACGGACACCGGGGAGCTGTTTTTT. It is translated as CASSPNGGTDTGELFF. Drawing the rest from reference TRBV14 and TRBJ2-2, the complete variable domain is EAGVTQFPSHSVIEKGQTVTLRCDPISGHDNLYWYRRVMGKEIKFLLHFVKESKQDESGMPNNRFLAERTGGTYSTLKVQPAELEDSGVYFCASSPNGGTDTGELFFGEGSRLTVL.

V gene TRBV19 combines with J gene TRBJ2-7; 9 bases are shared with TRBD1. Losses at the gene ends were 3 bases for V and 3 bases for J; bases not matched to a gene: 18. Germline V CDR1 and CDR2: LNHDA, SQIVND (reference sequence). This CDR3 has 19 residues. Here the CDR3 reads CASSMGPGQGVLSVYEQYF. Written as DNA, the CDR3 is TGTGCCAGTAGTATGGGCCCGGGACAGGGAGTTTTGTCCGTCTACGAGCAGTACTTC.

The rearrangement links TRBV4-3 to TRBJ1-1; 7 nucleotides agree with TRBD1. The CDR3 is made up of 14 amino acids. CDR1 and CDR2 from the germline V gene are LGHNA and YSLEER. V shed 1 base and J 10 bases; nucleotides not matched to a gene: 9. CDR3 bases: TGCGCCAGCAGCCAAGGACAGGGAACCCCTGGAGCTTTCTTT. It is translated as CASSQGQGTPGAFF.

This clone was counted a few times. The rearrangement joins TRBV18 to TRBJ1-2, with D uncertain. CDR1 is KGHSH, CDR2 LQKENI, per germline. This CDR3 is 14 amino acids long. V was clipped by 0 bases and J by 2 bases, with 7 bases between them. The DNA for the CDR3 is TGTGCCAGCTCACCACCGCAACCGAACTATGGCTACACCTTC. This encodes CASSPPQPNYGYTF.

The V and J genes are TRBV28 and TRBJ2-3, with D perhaps given as TRBD1 or TRBD2 (5 bases each). CDR3 length equals 14 residues. With 5 bases removed from V and 8 bases from J, the gap between germline ends came to 17 bases. Germline V gene sequence: CDR1 MDHEN, CDR2 SYDVKM. The CDR3 region has the DNA TGTGCCAGCAGTCCCGGGGACCGCCTTGGTACGCAGTATTTT. Residues: CASSPGDRLGTQYF.

The chain recombines TRBV4-3 with TRBJ2-1, with D perhaps given as TRBD1 or TRBD2 (5 bases each). Germline lookup yields CDR1 LGHNA and CDR2 YSLEER. The V end was cut by 4 bases, the J end by 7 bases, with 20 bases between. This CDR3 is built from 16 residues. This chain's CDR3 is CASSLDRGLAGNEQFF. CDR3 DNA: TGCGCCAGCAGCCTCGATCGTGGGCTAGCAGGGAATGAGCAGTTCTTC.

The chain employs TRBV27 and TRBJ1-5; no definite D call. The CDR3 extends over 14 amino acids. Germline assignment: CDR1 MNHEY and CDR2 SMNVEV (reference sequence). The germline V and J ends were trimmed by 5 bases and 0 bases, with 8 bases remaining between them. CDR3: CASSELYSNQPQHF. As DNA, the CDR3 is TGTGCCAGCAGTGAACTGTATAGCAATCAGCCCCAGCATTTT.

The rearrangement uses TRBV28 and TRBJ1-2, with 7 positions matching TRBD1. V lost 4 bases and J lost 8; bases outside the gene matches: 7. Germline V lookup: CDR1 MDHEN, CDR2 SYDVKM. The CDR3 totals 13 residues. CDR3 sequence: CASSSLTGWGYTF. CDR3 DNA: TGTGCCAGCAGTTCCCTGACAGGGTGGGGCTACACCTTC.

The CDR3 reads CASSALASGTRETQYF. CDR3 coding DNA: TGTGCCAGCAGCGCCCTAGCGTCCGGGACAAGGGAGACCCAGTACTTC. This chain uses TRBV9 with TRBJ2-5; D is perhaps TRBD1 or TRBD2 (6 bases each). The germline V gene encodes CDR1 SGDLS and CDR2 YYNGEE. The V gene lost 3 bases and the J gene lost 5 bases, with 20 bases spanning the gap. CDR3 length: 16 residues.

The CDR3 protein is CASSLGLAGEHEQYF. CDR3 bases: TGTGCCAGCAGCCTTGGACTAGCGGGAGAACACGAGCAGTACTTC. The chain recombines TRBV5-6 with TRBJ2-7, with 13 bases identical to TRBD2. The length of the CDR3 is 15 residues. Losses at the gene ends were 4 bases for V and 5 bases for J; bases not matched to a gene: 6. In germline, CDR1 is SGHDT, CDR2 YYEEEE.

This rearrangement joins TRBV29-1 to TRBJ1-2, with 8 bases that match TRBD1. Losses at the gene ends were 5 bases for V and 2 bases for J; bases not matched to a gene: 4. The length of the CDR3 is 13 residues. The germline V gene encodes CDR1 SQVTM and CDR2 ANQGSEA. Here the CDR3 reads CSVTNRGNYGYTF. The CDR3, as DNA: TGCAGCGTTACAAACAGGGGGAACTATGGCTACACCTTC.

This sequence joins TRBV15 and TRBJ2-3, with D possibly TRBD2 on 6 matching bases. This CDR3 has 13 residues. Trimming pared 6 bases from V and 2 bases from J, leaving 9 bases between. Germline-derived CDR1 and CDR2 are LNHNV and YYDKDF (reference sequence). The CDR3 loop reads CATREGVTDTQYF. The CDR3 nucleotides read TGTGCCACCAGGGAGGGTGTCACAGATACGCAGTATTTT.

The chain is built from TRBV25-1 and TRBJ1-4, with TRBD1 matching 7 bases. The CDR3 length is 14 residues. With V trimmed by 8 bases and J by 3 bases, 6 bases remained unmatched. CDR1 MGHDK and CDR2 SYGVNS come from the germline V gene. The CDR3 sequence: CASGTQGSNEKLFF. The CDR3 nucleotides are TGTGCCAGCGGTACACAGGGGTCTAATGAAAAACTGTTTTTT.

The chain employs TRBV29-1 and TRBJ1-4; TRBD1 aligns across 8 bases. Germline values: CDR1 SQVTM, CDR2 ANQGSEA. The CDR3 contains 13 residues. V lost 4 bases to trimming and J lost 7 bases; unmatched junction nucleotides: 5. The DNA for the CDR3 is TGCAGCGTTGGAGGACAGGGAGGTGAAAAACTGTTTTTT. Translation: CSVGGQGGEKLFF.